The 24 T cell receptor beta chains given below trace back to one sample, sequenced in a study of T cell responses to AZD1222 COVID-19 vaccine. Profiled with immunoSEQ multiplex PCR; TCRdb holds only in-frame clones, not every one. The profile covers some 150,000 clones, with around 92% appearing a single time and about 3% taken by the ten largest. Source: peripheral blood, taken on day 0 of AZD1222 vaccination. Source of these receptors: an adult in good health.

This rearrangement joins TRBV15 to TRBJ2-7; 11 bases agree with TRBD2. The V gene end was trimmed by 9 bases and the J gene end by 0 bases; junction bases not matched to a gene: 16. Germline V lookup: CDR1 LNHNV, CDR2 YYDKDF (reference sequence). This CDR3 contains 18 residues. The CDR3 DNA reads TGTGCCACATCCCCGAGGCTAGCGGGGGGACTCCGCTCCTACGAGCAGTACTTC. Its translation: CATSPRLAGGLRSYEQYF.

The chain links TRBV11-3 to TRBJ1-1, with D unclear. Deletions cut 3 bases from V and 2 bases from J, with 10 bases between. In germline, CDR1 is SGHNT, CDR2 YENEEA. The CDR3 is 14 residues long. This CDR3 is CASSLDGPNTEAFF. DNA of the CDR3: TGTGCCAGCAGCTTGGACGGCCCCAACACTGAAGCTTTCTTT.

This clone was picked up one time. This chain uses TRBV7-8 with TRBJ1-1; D is possibly TRBD1 (5 bases). The CDR3 length is 16 residues. Germline values: CDR1 SGHVS, CDR2 FQNEAQ. Trimming stripped 6 bases from V and 4 bases from J, with 21 bases between. In DNA, the CDR3 is TGTGCCAGCAGACCACTGACGGGGAGGGGAGGCACTGAAGCTTTCTTT. It translates to CASRPLTGRGGTEAFF.

The chain couples TRBV5-6 to TRBJ1-1, with D unresolved. In germline, CDR1 is SGHDT, CDR2 YYEEEE. This CDR3 is 14 amino acids long. V was shortened by 2 bases and J by 6 bases, with 14 bases between the two germline ends. The CDR3 DNA is TGTGCCAGCAGCTTATCTAGGGATAACCCTGAAGCTTTCTTT. It translates to CASSLSRDNPEAFF.

This chain uses TRBV27 with TRBJ1-2; TRBD1 matches 9 bases. The V segment lost 7 bases and the J segment 0 bases; nucleotides outside the gene matches: 15. Germline CDR1 is MNHEY and CDR2 is SMNVEV (reference sequence). The CDR3 totals 18 residues. DNA of the CDR3: TGTGCCAGCATTGGGAGAATTGGCGGGACAGGGTCTAACTATGGCTACACCTTC. Protein sequence: CASIGRIGGTGSNYGYTF.

The chain uses TRBV3-1 (or the pseudogene TRBV3-2) and TRBJ1-1; no firm D call. CDR1 LGHDT and CDR2 YNNKEL come from the germline V gene (reference sequence). This CDR3 comprises 15 residues. V shed 1 base and J shed 1 base, with 10 bases lying between them. CDR3 sequence (DNA): TGTGCCAGCAGCCAAGTGAACAGCCGGAACACTGAAGCTTTCTTT. It yields the protein CASSQVNSRNTEAFF.

The V and J genes are TRBV25-1 and TRBJ2-5, with TRBD1 as a possible D gene (5 bases). Germline lookup yields CDR1 MGHDK and CDR2 SYGVNS. The length of the CDR3 is 13 residues. V shed 4 bases and J shed 2 bases, with 8 bases lying between them. CDR3 in DNA: TGTGCCAGCAGTGTGGCAGGGCAAGAGACCCAGTACTTC. Protein sequence: CASSVAGQETQYF. Full variable domain (remainder filled in from reference TRBV25-1 and TRBJ2-5): EADIYQTPRYLVIGTGKKITLECSQTMGHDKMYWYQQDPGMELHLIHYSYGVNSTEKGDLSSESTVSRIRTEHFPLTLESARPSHTSQYLCASSVAGQETQYFGPGTRLLVL.

This chain connects TRBV30 to TRBJ1-1; 9 bases fit TRBD1. With 6 bases clipped from V and 4 bases from J, the junction kept 6 bases outside the gene matches. CDR1 and CDR2 (germline): GTSNPN, SVGIG (reference sequence). The CDR3 sequence is 13 residues long. CDR3 in DNA: TGTGCCTGCAGGACAGGGGCGAGCACTGAAGCTTTCTTT. This codes for CACRTGASTEAFF.

The chain has TRBV11-1 and TRBJ2-2; D unclear. Per germline, CDR1 SGHAT and CDR2 FQDESV (reference sequence). The V end was cut by 7 bases, the J end by 5 bases, with 5 bases between. This CDR3 spans 11 amino acids. CDR3 loop: CASTGTGELFF. CDR3 coding DNA: TGTGCCAGCACTGGGACCGGGGAGCTGTTTTTT.

The rearrangement uses TRBV28 and TRBJ2-7; D uncertain. The germline V and J ends were trimmed by 1 base and 6 bases, with 10 bases remaining between them. The CDR3 runs to 13 residues. CDR1 MDHEN and CDR2 SYDVKM come from the germline V gene. In nucleotides, the CDR3 is TGTGCCAGCAGTTTATTTTCTGTAAGCGAGCAGTACTTC. This gives the protein CASSLFSVSEQYF. Full variable domain (outside the CDR3, taken from reference TRBV28 and TRBJ2-7): DVKVTQSSRYLVKRTGEKVFLECVQDMDHENMFWYRQDPGLGLRLIYFSYDVKMKEKGDIPEGYSVSREKKERFSLILESASTNQTSMYLCASSLFSVSEQYFGPGTRLTVT.

V gene TRBV4-3 combines with J gene TRBJ2-1; 7 bases agree with TRBD2. The CDR3 has 14 amino acids. CDR1 is LGHNA and CDR2 is YSLEER in the germline V gene. The J segment lost 7 bases and the V segment lost 4 bases, leaving 7 bases of the junction unmatched. CDR3 DNA: TGCGCCAGCAGCCGGGGGAGGGCCGGGAATGAGCAGTTCTTC. Protein: CASSRGRAGNEQFF.

The chain carries TRBV6-5 and TRBJ2-6; TRBD1 might be the D (6 bases). With 6 bases removed from V and 9 bases from J, the gap between germline ends came to 18 bases. The CDR3 has 15 residues. Looked up from germline, CDR1 is MNHEY and CDR2 is SVGAGI. The CDR3: CASSLSITGINVLTF. The CDR3 DNA follows: TGTGCCAGCAGCCTTTCCATAACAGGGATCAACGTCCTGACTTTC.

DNA for the CDR3: TGCGCCAGCAGCCAAGATAACCGACTAGAGTTGAATACGCAGTATTTT. Protein sequence: CASSQDNRLELNTQYF. The V and J genes are TRBV4-1 and TRBJ2-3; D is perhaps TRBD2 (6 bases). This CDR3 has 16 residues. Germline V lookup: CDR1 MGHRA, CDR2 YSYEKL. The germline V and J ends were trimmed by 0 bases and 7 bases, with 17 bases remaining between them.

The V and J genes are TRBV27 and TRBJ1-4, with TRBD1 matching over 7 bases. There are 15 residues in the CDR3. Germline assignment: CDR1 MNHEY and CDR2 SMNVEV (reference sequence). The V gene end was trimmed by 4 bases and the J gene end by 4 bases; junction bases not matched to a gene: 6. CDR3 coding DNA: TGTGCCAGCAGTTCCCTGGGACAGCTTAATGAAAAACTGTTTTTT. As protein: CASSSLGQLNEKLFF.

This rearrangement joins TRBV4-2 to TRBJ1-4; D gene ambiguous. Germline values: CDR1 LGHNA, CDR2 YNFKEQ. V was shortened by 4 bases and J by 5 bases, with 11 bases between the two germline ends. The CDR3 sequence is 14 residues long. CDR3 DNA: TGTGCCAGCAGCCGCCGGAGTTTAAATGAAAAACTGTTTTTT. Encoded protein: CASSRRSLNEKLFF.

CDR3 coding DNA: TGTGCCAGCAGCTTGGGCCAACTAGCCGACAATGAGCAGTTCTTC. It yields the protein CASSLGQLADNEQFF. The V gene is TRBV7-2, the J gene TRBJ2-1; D possibly corresponds to TRBD2 (6 bases). CDR1 and CDR2 from the germline V gene are SGHTA and FQGNSA. The V end lost 3 bases, the J end lost 5 bases, and 14 bases lay between the germline ends. The CDR3 loop spans 15 amino acids.

This clone was counted between two and nine times. The V call is TRBV7-9, the J call TRBJ1-1; maybe TRBD1 (5 bases). Trimming left V 4 bases short and J 11 bases short, with 20 bases between. The CDR3 is 14 residues long. In germline, CDR1 is SEHNR, CDR2 FQNEAQ (reference sequence). DNA of the CDR3: TGTGCCAGCAGCTGGAGAGGGGCCGAGATGAGGGCTTTCTTT. The encoded protein is CASSWRGAEMRAFF.

The chain combines TRBV4-3 with TRBJ1-4; no clear D. The length of the CDR3 is 16 residues. V lost 0 bases and J lost 5, with 13 bases in between. The germline gives CDR1 LGHNA, CDR2 YSLEER. The CDR3, as DNA: TGCGCCAGCAGCCAAGATCGGGAAGGATTAAATGAAAAACTGTTTTTT. It encodes CASSQDREGLNEKLFF.

V and J are TRBV7-6 and TRBJ1-5, with 7 bases lining up with TRBD1. The V and J ends lost 0 bases and 4 bases, in that order; junction bases with no gene match: 6. The CDR3 loop spans 16 amino acids. Germline CDR1 reads SGHVS; CDR2 reads FNYEAQ. As DNA, the CDR3 is TGTGCCAGCAGCTTAGCGGCAGGGGGTAGGAATCAGCCCCAGCATTTT. Its protein product is CASSLAAGGRNQPQHF.

V and J are TRBV4-3 and TRBJ2-1; 8 positions agree with TRBD2. The CDR3 is made up of 15 amino acids. The germline V gene has CDR1 LGHNA and CDR2 YSLEER. Trimming at V came to 1 base and at J to 6 bases, leaving 5 bases not matched to a gene. In DNA, the CDR3 is TGCGCCAGCAGCCAAGCCCCGGGACTAGGCAATGAGCAGTTCTTC. Encoded protein: CASSQAPGLGNEQFF.

This rearrangement joins TRBV9 to TRBJ2-7; 11 nucleotides match TRBD1. CDR1 is SGDLS and CDR2 is YYNGEE in the germline V gene. The CDR3 has 14 amino acids. J gave up 4 bases and V 5 bases, and 5 bases lay outside the gene matches. In nucleotides, the CDR3 is TGTGCCAGCAGTAGTGGGACAGGGGGATACGAGCAGTACTTC. Translation: CASSSGTGGYEQYF.

The V and J genes are TRBV19 and TRBJ1-6; TRBD1 matches at 7 bases. The CDR3 has 12 residues. V was clipped by 6 bases and J by 14 bases; unmatched bases: 7. The germline CDR1 and CDR2 sequences are LNHDA and SQIVND (reference sequence). The CDR3 DNA reads TGTGCCAGTAGCCGGACAGGATCTACCCTCCACTTT. Protein sequence: CASSRTGSTLHF.

Relative to its sample, this clone is medium-sized. V is TRBV11-3 and J is TRBJ2-7, with D tentatively TRBD2 (5 bases). The CDR3 contains 11 residues. Trimming stripped 1 base from V and 10 bases from J, with 8 bases between. Germline values: CDR1 SGHNT, CDR2 YENEEA. CDR3 residues: CASSLVPGQYF. CDR3 coding DNA: TGTGCCAGCAGCTTAGTTCCGGGACAGTACTTC. Drawing the rest from reference TRBV11-3 and TRBJ2-7, the complete variable domain is EAGVVQSPRYKIIEKKQPVAFWCNPISGHNTLYWYLQNLGQGPELLIRYENEEAVDDSQLPKDRFSAERLKGVDSTLKIQPAELGDSAVYLCASSLVPGQYFGPGTRLTVT.

The CDR3 is CASSRQGDTQYF. DNA for the CDR3: TGTGCCAGCAGTCGACAGGGGGATACGCAGTATTTT. V and J are TRBV6-2 or TRBV6-3 and TRBJ2-3; 8 nucleotides line up with TRBD1. This CDR3 comprises 12 residues. The J segment lost 6 bases and the V segment lost 5 bases, leaving 1 base of the junction unmatched. The V gene's germline CDR1 is MNHEY and CDR2 SVGEGT.